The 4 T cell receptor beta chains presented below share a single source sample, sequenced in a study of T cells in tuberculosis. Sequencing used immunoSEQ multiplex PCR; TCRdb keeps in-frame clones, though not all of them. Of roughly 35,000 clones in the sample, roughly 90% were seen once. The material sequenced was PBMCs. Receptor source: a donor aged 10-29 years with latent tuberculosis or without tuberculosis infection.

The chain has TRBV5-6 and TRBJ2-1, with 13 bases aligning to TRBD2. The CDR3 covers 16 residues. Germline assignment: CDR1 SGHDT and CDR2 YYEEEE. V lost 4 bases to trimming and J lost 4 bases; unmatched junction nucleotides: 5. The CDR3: CASSATSGGPYNEQFF. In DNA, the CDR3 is TGTGCCAGCAGCGCGACTAGCGGGGGGCCATACAATGAGCAGTTCTTC.

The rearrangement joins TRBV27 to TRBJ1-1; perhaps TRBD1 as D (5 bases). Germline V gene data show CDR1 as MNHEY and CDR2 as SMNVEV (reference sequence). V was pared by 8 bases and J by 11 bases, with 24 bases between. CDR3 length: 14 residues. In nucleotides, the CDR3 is TGTGCCAGCGGAGCTTGGGGGGGTAAGGGTTTGGCTTTCTTT. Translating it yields CASGAWGGKGLAFF.

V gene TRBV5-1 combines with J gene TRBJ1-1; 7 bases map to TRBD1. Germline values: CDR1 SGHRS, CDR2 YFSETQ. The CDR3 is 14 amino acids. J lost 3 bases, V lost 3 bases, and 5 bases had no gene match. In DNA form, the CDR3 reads TGCGCCAGCAGCTGGGACACAGGGGACACTGAAGCTTTCTTT. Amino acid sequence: CASSWDTGDTEAFF.

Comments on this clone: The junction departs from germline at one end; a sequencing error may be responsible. The CDR3 DNA reads as TGTGCCAGCAGCCTTGGGACAGAGCCCAGTCTCTTC. Translating it yields CASSLGTEPSLF. The rearrangement uses TRBV7-9 and TRBJ2-7, with 7 bases matching TRBD1. This CDR3 contains 12 residues. In germline, CDR1 is SEHNR, CDR2 FQNEAQ (reference sequence).